Only one count was recorded for the clone carrying this T cell receptor beta chain. Profiled with immunoSEQ multiplex PCR; TCRdb holds only in-frame clones, not every one. Of roughly 130,000 clones listed, roughly 80% were seen once; the top ten hold around 8.4%. Germline V lookup: CDR1 SGHTA, CDR2 FQGNSA. The CDR3 is 17 residues long. V was pared by 4 bases and J by 0 bases, with 19 bases between. These data originate in a study of blood T cell repertoires in COVID-19. Looking at the study overall: COVID-19 samples from acute and convalescent phases originated in the United States, Italy and Spain. Sources were T cells, B-cell-depleted T cells, or PBMCs; the material itself was cDNA or gDNA.

Everyone who took part was roughly 18 to 95 years old, and they came from 20 to 25 US areas. Each recovered donor of Cohort 3 presented with two negative PCRs, clearance, or symptom resolution. The TCR sequence derives from a man aged 50 to 59 who had recovered from COVID-19. The source material was PBMCs or T cells enriched from blood (not recorded which). This chain connects TRBV7-2 to TRBJ2-7; a weak D match, TRBD2 (5 bases). The CDR3 protein is CASSSPGEGISSYEQYF. As DNA, the CDR3 is TGTGCCAGCAGCTCCCCCGGGGAAGGGATAAGCTCCTACGAGCAGTACTTC.